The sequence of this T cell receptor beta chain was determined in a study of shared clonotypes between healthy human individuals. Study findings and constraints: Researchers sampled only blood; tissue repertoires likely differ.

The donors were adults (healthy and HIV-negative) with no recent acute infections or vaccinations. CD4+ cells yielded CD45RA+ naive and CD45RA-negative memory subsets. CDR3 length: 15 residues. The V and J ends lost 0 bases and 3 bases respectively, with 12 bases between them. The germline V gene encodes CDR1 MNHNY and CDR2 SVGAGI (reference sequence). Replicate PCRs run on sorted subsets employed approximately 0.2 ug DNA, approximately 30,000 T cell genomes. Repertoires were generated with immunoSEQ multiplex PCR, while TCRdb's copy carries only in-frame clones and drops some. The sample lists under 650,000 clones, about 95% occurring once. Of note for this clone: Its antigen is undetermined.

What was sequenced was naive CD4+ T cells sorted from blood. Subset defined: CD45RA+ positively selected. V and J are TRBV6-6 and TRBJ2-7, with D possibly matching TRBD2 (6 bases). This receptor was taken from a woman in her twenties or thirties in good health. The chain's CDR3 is CASSYSSLSGYEQYF. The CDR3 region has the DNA TGTGCCAGCAGTTACTCGAGCCTTAGCGGCTACGAGCAGTACTTC.